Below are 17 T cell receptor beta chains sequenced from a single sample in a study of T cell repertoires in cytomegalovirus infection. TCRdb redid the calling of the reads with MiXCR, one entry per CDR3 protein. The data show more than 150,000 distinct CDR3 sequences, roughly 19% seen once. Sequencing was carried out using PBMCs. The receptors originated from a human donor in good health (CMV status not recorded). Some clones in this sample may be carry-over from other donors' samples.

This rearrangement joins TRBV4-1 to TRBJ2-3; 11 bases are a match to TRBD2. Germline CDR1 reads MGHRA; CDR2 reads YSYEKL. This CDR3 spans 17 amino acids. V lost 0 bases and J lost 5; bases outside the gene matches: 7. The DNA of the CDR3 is TGCGCCAGCAGCCAAGAGGTTAGCGGGGGGGCCAGAGATACGCAGTATTTT. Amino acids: CASSQEVSGGARDTQYF.

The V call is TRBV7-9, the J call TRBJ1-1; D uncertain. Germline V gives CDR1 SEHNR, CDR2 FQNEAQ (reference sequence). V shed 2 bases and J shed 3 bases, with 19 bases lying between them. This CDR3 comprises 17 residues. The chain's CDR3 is CASSLYFGVLGDTEAFF. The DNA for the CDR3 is TGTGCCAGCAGCTTATACTTCGGGGTCTTGGGTGACACTGAAGCTTTCTTT.

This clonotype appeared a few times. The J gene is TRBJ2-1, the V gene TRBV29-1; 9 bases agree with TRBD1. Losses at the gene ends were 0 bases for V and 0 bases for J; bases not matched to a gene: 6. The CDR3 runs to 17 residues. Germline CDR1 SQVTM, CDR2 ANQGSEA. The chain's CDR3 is CSVEDPTGGGSYNEQFF. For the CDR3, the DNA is TGCAGCGTTGAAGACCCGACAGGGGGAGGCTCCTACAATGAGCAGTTCTTC.

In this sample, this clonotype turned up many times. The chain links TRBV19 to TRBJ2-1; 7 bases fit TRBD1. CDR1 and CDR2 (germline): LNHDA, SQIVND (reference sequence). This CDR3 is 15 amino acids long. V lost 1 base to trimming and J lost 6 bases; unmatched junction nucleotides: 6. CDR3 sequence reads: CASSIALTGVNEQFF. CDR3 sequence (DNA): TGTGCCAGTAGTATAGCCCTCACAGGGGTCAATGAGCAGTTCTTC.

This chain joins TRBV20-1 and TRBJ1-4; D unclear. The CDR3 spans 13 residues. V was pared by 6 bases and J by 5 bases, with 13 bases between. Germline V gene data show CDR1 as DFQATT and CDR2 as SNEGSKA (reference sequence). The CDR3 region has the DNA TGCAGTGCCATAGACACGATGAATGAAAAACTGTTTTTT. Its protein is CSAIDTMNEKLFF.

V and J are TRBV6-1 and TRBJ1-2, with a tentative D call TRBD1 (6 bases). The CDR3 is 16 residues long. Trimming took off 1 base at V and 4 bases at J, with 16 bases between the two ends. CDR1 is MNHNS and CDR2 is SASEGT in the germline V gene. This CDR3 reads CASSEVATGYSYGYTF. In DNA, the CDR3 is TGTGCCAGCAGTGAAGTCGCGACAGGATACTCCTATGGCTACACCTTC.

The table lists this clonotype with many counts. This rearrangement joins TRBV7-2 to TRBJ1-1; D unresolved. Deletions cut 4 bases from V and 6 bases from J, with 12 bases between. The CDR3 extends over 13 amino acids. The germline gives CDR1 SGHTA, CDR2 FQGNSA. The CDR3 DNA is TGTGCCAGCAGCTCCTTAGTTCTCTCTGAAGCTTTCTTT. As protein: CASSSLVLSEAFF.

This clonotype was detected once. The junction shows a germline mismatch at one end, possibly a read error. The CDR3 here is CASSFDPSGSIATNENLFF. CDR3 DNA sequence: TGTGCCAGCAGTTTCGATCCTTCGGGCAGCATCGCAACTAATGAAAATCTGTTTTTT. This chain links TRBV12-3 or TRBV12-4 with TRBJ1-4, with no clear D. This CDR3 region has 19 residues.

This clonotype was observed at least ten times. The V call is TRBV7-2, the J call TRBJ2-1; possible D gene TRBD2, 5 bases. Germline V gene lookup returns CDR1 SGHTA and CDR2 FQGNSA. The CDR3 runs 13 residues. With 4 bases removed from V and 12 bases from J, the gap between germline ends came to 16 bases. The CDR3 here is CASSSDGLRGQFF. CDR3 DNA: TGTGCCAGCAGCTCCGACGGACTCAGAGGGCAGTTCTTC.

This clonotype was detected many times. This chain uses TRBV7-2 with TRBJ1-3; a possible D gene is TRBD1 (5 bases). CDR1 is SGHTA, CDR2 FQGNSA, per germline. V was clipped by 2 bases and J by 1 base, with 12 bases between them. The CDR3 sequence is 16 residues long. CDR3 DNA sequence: TGTGCCAGCAGCTTATTCCCAGGGCAATCTGGAAACACCATATATTTT. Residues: CASSLFPGQSGNTIYF.

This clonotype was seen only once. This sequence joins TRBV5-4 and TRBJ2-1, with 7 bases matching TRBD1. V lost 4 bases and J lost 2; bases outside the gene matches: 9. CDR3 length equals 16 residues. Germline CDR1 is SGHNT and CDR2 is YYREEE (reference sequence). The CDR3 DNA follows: TGTGCCAGCAGCCAACAACCAGGGACAGCCTACAATGAGCAGTTCTTC. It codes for CASSQQPGTAYNEQFF.

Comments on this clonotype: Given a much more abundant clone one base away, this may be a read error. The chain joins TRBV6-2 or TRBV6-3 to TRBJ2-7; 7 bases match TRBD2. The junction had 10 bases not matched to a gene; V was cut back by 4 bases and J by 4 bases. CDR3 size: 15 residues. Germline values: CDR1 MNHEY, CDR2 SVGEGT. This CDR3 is CASSFGGDGPYEQYF. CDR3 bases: TGTGCCAGCAGTTTTGGGGGGGACGGGCCGTACGAGCAGTACTTC.

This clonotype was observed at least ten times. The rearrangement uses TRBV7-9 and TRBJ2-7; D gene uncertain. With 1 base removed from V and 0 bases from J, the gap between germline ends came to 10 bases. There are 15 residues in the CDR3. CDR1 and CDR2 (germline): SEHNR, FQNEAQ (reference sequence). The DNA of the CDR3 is TGTGCCAGCAGCTTAGAGGAATCCCCCTCCTACGAGCAGTACTTC. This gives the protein CASSLEESPSYEQYF.

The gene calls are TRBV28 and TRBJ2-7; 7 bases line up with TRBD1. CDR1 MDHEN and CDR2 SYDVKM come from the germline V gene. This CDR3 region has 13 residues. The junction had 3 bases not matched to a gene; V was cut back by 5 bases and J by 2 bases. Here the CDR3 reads CASSRQGTYEQYF. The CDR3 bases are TGTGCCAGCAGTAGACAGGGTACCTACGAGCAGTACTTC. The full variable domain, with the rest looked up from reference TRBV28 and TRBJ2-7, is DVKVTQSSRYLVKRTGEKVFLECVQDMDHENMFWYRQDPGLGLRLIYFSYDVKMKEKGDIPEGYSVSREKKERFSLILESASTNQTSMYLCASSRQGTYEQYFGPGTRLTVT.

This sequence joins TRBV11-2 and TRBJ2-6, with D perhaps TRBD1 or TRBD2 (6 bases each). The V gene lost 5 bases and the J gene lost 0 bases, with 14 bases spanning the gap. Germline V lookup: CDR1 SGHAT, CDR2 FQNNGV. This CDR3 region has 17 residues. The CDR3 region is CASSRGTISSGANVLTF. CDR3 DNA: TGTGCCAGCAGCCGGGGGACAATTTCCTCTGGGGCCAACGTCCTGACTTTC.

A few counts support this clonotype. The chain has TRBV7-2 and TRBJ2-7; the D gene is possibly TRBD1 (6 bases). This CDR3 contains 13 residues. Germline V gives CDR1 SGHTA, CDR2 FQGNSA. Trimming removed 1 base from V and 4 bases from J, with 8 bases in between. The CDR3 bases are TGTGCCAGCAGCTTAGAACAGGGTTACGAGCAGTACTTC. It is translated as CASSLEQGYEQYF.

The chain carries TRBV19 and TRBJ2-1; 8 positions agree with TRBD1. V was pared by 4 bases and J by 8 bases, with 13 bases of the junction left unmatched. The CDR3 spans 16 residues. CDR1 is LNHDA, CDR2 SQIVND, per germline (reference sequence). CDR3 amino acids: CASSTEKSDRVYEQFF. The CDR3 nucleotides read TGTGCCAGTAGTACCGAGAAATCGGACAGGGTCTATGAGCAGTTCTTC.